The present T cell receptor beta chain was sequenced within a study of T cell responses to AZD1222 COVID-19 vaccine. Findings of the study overall: Spike-specific TCR breadth and depth grew following two AZD1222 doses.

TCRdb keeps only in-frame clones here, not all; method: immunoSEQ multiplex PCR. The sample comprises roughly 99,000 clones, 75% to 90% of which are singletons, and around 4.5% rests with the top ten. V was shortened by 6 bases and J by 10 bases, with 19 bases between the two germline ends. The germline V gene has CDR1 SQVTM and CDR2 ANQGSEA. The CDR3 is 13 amino acids. For this clone: Antigen specificity is unknown.

The sample in question was peripheral blood, obtained on day 0 of AZD1222 vaccination. The receptor was derived from an adult in good health. The chain couples TRBV29-1 to TRBJ2-1, with D tentatively TRBD1 or TRBD2 (5 bases each). Here the CDR3 reads CSVPGPTLREQFF. CDR3 nucleotides: TGCAGCGTGCCGGGACCGACCTTAAGGGAGCAGTTCTTC.